This is a list of T cell receptor beta chains from one sample in a study of blood T cell repertoires in COVID-19. The method was immunoSEQ multiplex PCR; TCRdb's version includes in-frame clones alone and lacks a portion of them. This table has a few hundred thousand clones, 70% to 90% appearing once. The specimen was PBMCs or T cells enriched from blood (not recorded which). The receptor set was obtained from a young man who had recovered from COVID-19. Each CDR3 is given without its conserved first and last residue. Clone size appears in some rows only: once, few, many, or a class for an expanded clone.

TRBV7-8	TRBJ1-2	NA	ASSLKRTGLGGDGYT
TRBV9	TRBJ1-6	NA	ASSAATGGMYNSPLH
TRBV4-1	TRBJ2-2	NA	ASRKLENTGELF
TRBV6-5	TRBJ1-1	NA	ASSYRRVMNTEAF
TRBV5-1	TRBJ2-1	once	ASTLGRGTEDSIHEQF
TRBV10-2	TRBJ2-3	NA	ASRRSTPKNTDTQY
TRBV15	TRBJ1-4	NA	ATSRTQGSNEKLF
TRBV23-1	TRBJ1-1	once	ASSQSGLNSYQLLNTEAF
TRBV24-1	TRBJ2-5	NA	ATSDLGVPPGTQY
TRBV7-9	TRBJ1-1	NA	ASSPISSGTEAF
TRBV5-1	TRBJ1-1	NA	ASSLGESRSTEAF
TRBV19	TRBJ2-7	NA	ASRETTGSYYEQY
TRBV10-3	TRBJ2-7	NA	AIRTGTYEQY
TRBV12-3/TRBV12-4	TRBJ2-7	NA	ASSRTSGNQY
TRBV7-9	TRBJ1-4	NA	ASSFSQDEKLF
TRBV6-5	TRBJ1-5	once	ASSPTGSDQPQH
TRBV30	TRBJ1-4	NA	AWSEGGLNEKLF
TRBV6-4	TRBJ1-1	NA	ASSAEGWQTEAF
TRBV10-3	TRBJ2-1	NA	AIASGGAYNEQF
TRBV25-1	TRBJ1-3	NA	ASSEYYRGSTIY
TRBV7-6	TRBJ2-7	NA	ASSPTGGTYEQY
TRBV6-6	TRBJ2-7	NA	ASSLRDTEEY
TRBV19	TRBJ1-2	NA	ASSLRTGGAGGYT
TRBV6-5	TRBJ1-2	NA	ASSYKDSIYGYT
TRBV4-2	TRBJ1-3	NA	ASSPQGQEIGNTIY
TRBV10-3	TRBJ2-7	NA	AIREGQDSDEQY
TRBV24-1	TRBJ2-5	NA	ATSEPSGRQETQY
TRBV4-1	TRBJ2-5	NA	ASSHLSIETQY
TRBV7-9	TRBJ1-1	NA	ASSPQQGTEAF
TRBV6-2/TRBV6-3	TRBJ1-1	few	ASSYGRVGIATEAF
TRBV4-1	TRBJ1-6	NA	ASSLALNSPLH